The rows below give T cell receptor beta chains drawn from one sample of a study of spatial heterogeneity in lung cancer. MiXCR, run by TCRdb on the 5' RACE reads, gives a single entry per CDR3 protein. In the table there are about 120,000 distinct CDR3 sequences, 12% of which are singletons. Sample: PBMCs, taken at follow-up. The receptor source for this set is a male donor with early-stage non-small cell lung cancer. Each CDR3 is given with its conserved first and last residue. The D gene is left open where the match is weak. Not all rows give a size; the values are once, few, many and, for expanded clones, a class.

V gene	D gene	clone size	J gene	CDR3 DNA	CDR3 protein
TRBV7-2	.	.	TRBJ1-1	TGTGCCAGCAAGGATCGGGGTATCACTGAAGCTTTCTTT	CASKDRGITEAFF
TRBV4-1	.	many	TRBJ2-7	TGCGCCAGCAGACTTGCCGTGGGGCCCTACGAGCAGTACTTC	CASRLAVGPYEQYF
TRBV10-3	.	few	TRBJ2-2	TGTGCCATCAGGGGGCTGGGGACGCCGAACACCGGGGAGCTGTTTTTT	CAIRGLGTPNTGELFF
TRBV11-2	.	.	TRBJ2-5	TGTGCCAGCAGCTTGATGCAGGAGACCCAGTACTTC	CASSLMQETQYF
TRBV27	.	few	TRBJ1-1	TGTGCCAGCAGTTCCCGACAGACGAACACTGAAGCTTTCTTT	CASSSRQTNTEAFF
TRBV7-8	.	many	TRBJ2-2	TGTGCCAGCAGCTTAGGGGGCGGGACCGGGGAGCTGTTTTTT	CASSLGGGTGELFF
TRBV5-1	TRBD1	.	TRBJ2-7	TGCGCCAGCAGCCTCCGGGACAGGTCTTGGGACGAGCAGTACTTC	CASSLRDRSWDEQYF
TRBV2	TRBD1	few	TRBJ1-3	TGTGCCAGCATGCGACAGGGGAGATATACTGGAAACACCATATATTTT	CASMRQGRYTGNTIYF
TRBV3-1	TRBD2	.	TRBJ2-7	TGTGCCAGCAGCCAACTGCGGGGGACCGGCGAGCAGTACTTC	CASSQLRGTGEQYF
TRBV20-1	.	few	TRBJ1-1	TGCAGTGCTAAACGACAGAGATTGAACACTGAAGCTTTCTTT	CSAKRQRLNTEAFF
TRBV20-1	TRBD2	many	TRBJ2-1	TGCAGTGCTAGGGCCCGCACTAGCGGGTGGAATGAGCAGTTCTTC	CSARARTSGWNEQFF
TRBV12-3/TRBV12-4	.	few	TRBJ2-5	TGTGCCAGCAGTTTTTTGGGGGAGACCCAGTACTTC	CASSFLGETQYF
TRBV19	.	once	TRBJ2-3	TGTGCCAGTAGTATGAGCAGGGTCACAGATACGCAGTATTTT	CASSMSRVTDTQYF
TRBV7-2	.	.	TRBJ1-5	TGTGCCAGCAGCTTAGCGATCGGGGGGGCCCAGCATTTT	CASSLAIGGAQHF
TRBV29-1	TRBD2	once	TRBJ2-1	TGCAGCGTCTCCGGGACTAGCGGGGGACGAGTTGATGAGCAGTTCTTC	CSVSGTSGGRVDEQFF
TRBV7-9	.	few	TRBJ2-3	TGTGCCAGCAGCTTAGGCCCCCCCGGGCGTAGCACAGATACGCAGTATTTT	CASSLGPPGRSTDTQYF
TRBV24-1	.	few	TRBJ2-6	TGTGCCACCAGTGATGTCGACAGGTCTGGGGCCAACGTCCTGACTTTC	CATSDVDRSGANVLTF
TRBV5-6	TRBD1	.	TRBJ1-2	TGTGCCAGCAGCCCGGTGGGGGACAGCGTCTATGGCTACACCTTC	CASSPVGDSVYGYTF
TRBV6-5	.	few	TRBJ2-3	TGTGCCAGCAGCAGGGAGCCTACTCGAGTTGATACGCAGTATTTT	CASSREPTRVDTQYF
TRBV29-1	.	many	TRBJ1-1	TGCAGCGTTATACGGATTCCACAACTTAACACTGAAGCTTTCTTT	CSVIRIPQLNTEAFF
TRBV29-1	TRBD1	many	TRBJ2-7	TGCAGCGTGGGACAGGGGACCTACGAGCAGTACTTC	CSVGQGTYEQYF
TRBV5-1	.	few	TRBJ2-1	TGCGCCAGCAGCTTGGTCATCTCGCGCAATGAGCAGTTCTTC	CASSLVISRNEQFF
TRBV12-3/TRBV12-4	.	.	TRBJ2-1	TGTGCCAGCAGTTTCCTTTATTCCACCAATGAGCAGTTCTTC	CASSFLYSTNEQFF
TRBV20-1	.	many	TRBJ2-3	TGCAGTGCTAGAGATCCGCGGCGGGGGCTGGTGGATACGCAGTATTTT	CSARDPRRGLVDTQYF
TRBV5-4	.	.	TRBJ2-3	TGTGCCAGCACTTTCGAATGGGGGGATACGCAGTATTTT	CASTFEWGDTQYF
TRBV6-5	.	many	TRBJ1-1	TGTGCCAGCAGTTACAGGGGGAACACTGAAGCTTTCTTT	CASSYRGNTEAFF
TRBV7-9	.	.	TRBJ1-1	TGTGCCAGCAGCGCTGTGGGGTTTGACACTGAAGCTTTCTTT	CASSAVGFDTEAFF
TRBV27	.	many	TRBJ2-2	TGTGCCAGCAGTTCCACCCGCCAGGGATCCGGGGAGCTGTTTTTT	CASSSTRQGSGELFF
TRBV6-2/TRBV6-3	.	.	TRBJ1-6	TGTGCCAGCAGTTACTCGGTCAGGAGGAATAATTCACCCCTCCACTTT	CASSYSVRRNNSPLHF